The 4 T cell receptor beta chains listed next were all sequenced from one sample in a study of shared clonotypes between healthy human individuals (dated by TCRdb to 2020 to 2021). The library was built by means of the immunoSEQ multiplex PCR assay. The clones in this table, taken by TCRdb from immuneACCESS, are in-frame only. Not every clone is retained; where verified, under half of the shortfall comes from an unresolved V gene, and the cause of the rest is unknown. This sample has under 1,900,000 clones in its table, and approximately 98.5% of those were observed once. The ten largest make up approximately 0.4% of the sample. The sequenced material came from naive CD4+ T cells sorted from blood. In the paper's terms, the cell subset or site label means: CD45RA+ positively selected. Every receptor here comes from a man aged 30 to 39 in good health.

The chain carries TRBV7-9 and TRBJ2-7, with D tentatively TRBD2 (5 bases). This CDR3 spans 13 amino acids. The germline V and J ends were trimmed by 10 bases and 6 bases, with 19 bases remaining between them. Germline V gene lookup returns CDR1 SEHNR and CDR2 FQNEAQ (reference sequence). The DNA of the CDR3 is TGTGCCATCGTCAGTTTACGGGGTGTCGAGCAGTACTTC. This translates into CAIVSLRGVEQYF.

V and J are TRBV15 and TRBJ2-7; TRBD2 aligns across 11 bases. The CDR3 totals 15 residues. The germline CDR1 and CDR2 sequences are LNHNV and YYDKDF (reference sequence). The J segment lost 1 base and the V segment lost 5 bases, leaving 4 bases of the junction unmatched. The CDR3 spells CATSPTSGRSYEQYF. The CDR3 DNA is TGTGCCACCAGCCCTACTAGCGGGAGATCCTACGAGCAGTACTTC.

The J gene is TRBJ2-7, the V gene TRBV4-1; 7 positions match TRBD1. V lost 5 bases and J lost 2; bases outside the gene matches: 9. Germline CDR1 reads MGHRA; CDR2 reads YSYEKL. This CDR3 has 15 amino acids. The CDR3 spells CASSLGTAGPYEQYF. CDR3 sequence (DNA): TGCGCCAGCAGCTTGGGGACAGCCGGCCCCTACGAGCAGTACTTC.

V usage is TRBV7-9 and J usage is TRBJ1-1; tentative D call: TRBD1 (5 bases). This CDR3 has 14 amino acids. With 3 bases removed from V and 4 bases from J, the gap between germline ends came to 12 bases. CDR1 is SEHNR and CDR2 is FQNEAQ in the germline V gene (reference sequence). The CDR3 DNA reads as TGTGCCAGCAGCTTCGTGGGGGTTGGCACTGAAGCTTTCTTT. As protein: CASSFVGVGTEAFF.